Following are 21 T cell receptor beta chains from one sample sequenced in a study of blood T cells in healthy people across ages. Sample-barcoded 5' priming and a J-beta primer mix drove a second PCR of about 6 to 12 cycles. Each CDR3 protein is one row after TCRdb ran MiXCR on the 5' RACE reads. The sample has about 650,000 distinct CDR3 sequences, about 30% seen once; the top ten hold over 15%. Sequenced: blood. The receptors were gathered from a woman older than 75 in good health.

There are a few counts of this clonotype. The V gene is TRBV13, the J gene TRBJ1-4, with D possibly TRBD1 on 6 matching bases. CDR1 is PRHDT, CDR2 FYEKMQ, per germline (reference sequence). The CDR3 is 15 amino acids. Between the trimmed V and J ends, which lost 5 bases and 6 bases, there was a span of 16 bases. The CDR3 bases are TGTGCCAGCAGCATCCGGACAGCTAGGGATGAAAAACTGTTTTTT. Encoded protein: CASSIRTARDEKLFF.

This clonotype was detected ten times or more. The V call is TRBV5-4, the J call TRBJ1-2, with 9 bases identical to TRBD1. The length of the CDR3 is 13 residues. Germline CDR1 and CDR2: SGHNT and YYREEE (reference sequence). J lost 4 bases, V lost 5 bases, and 3 bases had no gene match. CDR3 nucleotides: TGTGCCAGCAGGGACAGGGGCACCTATGGCTACACCTTC. It yields the protein CASRDRGTYGYTF.

This sequence joins TRBV24-1 and TRBJ2-5; D gene ambiguous. Trimming cost V 3 bases and J 5 bases, with 6 bases left between them. The CDR3 contains 12 residues. The germline V gene encodes CDR1 KGHDR and CDR2 SFDVKD. CDR3 in DNA: TGTGCCACCAGTGATCTGGTCGAGACCCAGTACTTC. Translating gives CATSDLVETQYF.

The table lists this clonotype with many counts. The chain links TRBV3-1 to TRBJ2-6; D call uncertain. V lost 0 bases to trimming and J lost 0 bases, with 15 bases between them. Germline CDR1 is LGHDT and CDR2 is YNNKEL (reference sequence). The CDR3 extends over 19 amino acids. CDR3 bases: TGTGCCAGCAGCCAAGATTCGGCGGTGGCAAGCTCTGGGGCCAACGTCCTGACTTTC. Residues: CASSQDSAVASSGANVLTF.

This clonotype came up many times. The chain uses TRBV20-1 and TRBJ2-1; TRBD1 matches at 12 bases. Germline V CDR1 and CDR2: DFQATT, SNEGSKA (reference sequence). The V and J ends lost 1 base and 5 bases, in that order; junction bases with no gene match: 12. CDR3 size: 18 residues. CDR3 bases: TGCAGTGCTAGAGTGGGACAGGGGGCTTCGTGGGTTGACAATGAGCAGTTCTTC. Its protein is CSARVGQGASWVDNEQFF.

This clonotype has at least ten counts. The chain uses TRBV6-5 and TRBJ1-2, with 11 bases identical to TRBD1. The CDR3 is made up of 14 amino acids. CDR1 MNHEY and CDR2 SVGAGI come from the germline V gene. The V gene end was trimmed by 6 bases and the J gene end by 8 bases; junction bases not matched to a gene: 8. The CDR3 sequence is CASRRGQGAKGYTF. CDR3 coding DNA: TGTGCCAGCAGGCGCGGACAGGGGGCCAAGGGCTACACCTTC.

This clonotype was seen ten or more times. The chain links TRBV30 to TRBJ1-2, with 8 bases matching TRBD1. Germline trimming cut 5 bases from V and 2 bases from J; bases unmatched to any gene: 1. The CDR3 consists of 12 residues. CDR1 is GTSNPN and CDR2 is SVGIG in the germline V gene (reference sequence). CDR3 sequence (DNA): TGTGCCTGGCGACAGGGGAACTATGGCTACACCTTC. It yields the protein CAWRQGNYGYTF.

About this clonotype: A much larger clone differs from this one at a single base, so this may be a read error. This chain connects TRBV5-1 to TRBJ2-5; 7 nucleotides line up with TRBD1. V shed 2 bases and J 7 bases; nucleotides not matched to a gene: 11. The germline V gene has CDR1 SGHRS and CDR2 YFSETQ. CDR3 size: 15 residues. This CDR3 reads CASSLRTGTGSTQYF. The CDR3 DNA reads TGCGCCAGCAGCTTAAGGACAGGAACAGGGTCGACCCAGTACTTC.

The chain employs TRBV24-1 and TRBJ2-7; D is perhaps TRBD2 (6 bases). The germline V gene encodes CDR1 KGHDR and CDR2 SFDVKD. V lost 4 bases and J lost 10, with 22 bases in between. This CDR3 has 15 amino acids. CDR3 region: CATSDTRTGVGAQYF. CDR3 nucleotides: TGTGCCACCAGTGACACTCGGACGGGGGTCGGTGCCCAGTACTTC.

Ten or more counts support this clonotype. The V gene is TRBV5-6, the J gene TRBJ2-3; tentative D call: TRBD1 (6 bases). The germline CDR1 and CDR2 sequences are SGHDT and YYEEEE. This CDR3 has 15 residues. V lost 2 bases to trimming and J lost 2 bases, with 12 bases between them. The CDR3 loop is CASSFRQAYTDTQYF. The CDR3 DNA reads TGTGCCAGCAGCTTTAGACAGGCTTACACAGATACGCAGTATTTT.

This clonotype came up many times. V is TRBV30 and J is TRBJ2-6, with 10 positions matching TRBD1. Germline assignment: CDR1 GTSNPN and CDR2 SVGIG (reference sequence). Trimming removed 4 bases from V and 2 bases from J; junction bases left unmatched: 5. The CDR3 runs to 16 residues. The CDR3 DNA is TGTGCCTGGATGAAGACAGGGGGCGCTGGGGCCAACGTCCTGACTTTC. As protein: CAWMKTGGAGANVLTF.

This chain uses TRBV4-2 with TRBJ1-1; TRBD1 agrees at 8 bases. Germline V gives CDR1 LGHNA, CDR2 YNFKEQ. J was trimmed by 2 bases and V by 0 bases; bases with no gene match: 5. The CDR3 is made up of 16 amino acids. The CDR3 bases are TGTGCCAGCAGCCAAGATAGTGGACAGGGAAACACTGAAGCTTTCTTT. It codes for CASSQDSGQGNTEAFF.

The chain links TRBV9 to TRBJ2-7; no definite D call. V dropped 1 base and J dropped 3 bases, with 8 bases sitting between them. Germline-derived CDR1 and CDR2 are SGDLS and YYNGEE. This CDR3 region has 13 residues. The CDR3 coding sequence is TGTGCCAGCAGCGTACTGGACGGCTACGAGCAGTACTTC. Translating gives CASSVLDGYEQYF.

The chain links TRBV6-2 or TRBV6-3 to TRBJ2-7; 9 bases align to TRBD1. Germline CDR1 reads MNHEY; CDR2 reads SVGEGT. The CDR3 loop spans 15 amino acids. Trimming took 6 bases from V and 5 from J; bases not matched to a gene: 11. The CDR3 loop reads CASSRRDRDNNEQYF. CDR3 in DNA: TGTGCCAGCAGCCGCCGGGACAGGGATAATAACGAGCAGTACTTC.

This clonotype was detected ten times or more. The V call is TRBV7-2, the J call TRBJ2-1, with a tentative D call TRBD2 (6 bases). This CDR3 has 15 amino acids. The V end was cut by 5 bases, the J end by 5 bases, with 16 bases between. Germline loops: CDR1 SGHTA, CDR2 FQGNSA. The CDR3 region has the DNA TGTGCCAGCAGCCCTCGGCGGGGAACGAACAATGAGCAGTTCTTC. Protein product: CASSPRRGTNNEQFF.

This clonotype was recorded a few times. This chain uses TRBV28 with TRBJ2-7; 8 bases are shared with TRBD1. Germline V lookup: CDR1 MDHEN, CDR2 SYDVKM. V shed 4 bases, J shed 3 bases, and the junction held 8 bases outside the gene matches. CDR3 length: 15 amino acids. The CDR3 DNA reads TGTGCCAGCAGTTCCCCGGGACAGGCAAACTACGAGCAGTACTTC. This sequence encodes CASSSPGQANYEQYF.

The chain couples TRBV27 to TRBJ2-5; TRBD2 aligns across 11 bases. The CDR3 is 16 amino acids. V gave up 5 bases and J gave up 4 bases; unmatched junction bases: 9. The V gene's germline CDR1 is MNHEY and CDR2 SMNVEV (reference sequence). The CDR3: CASSQAVAGGRETQYF. The CDR3 DNA reads TGTGCCAGCAGTCAGGCCGTAGCGGGGGGGAGAGAGACCCAGTACTTC.

A few counts support this clonotype. The chain couples TRBV9 to TRBJ1-1; 12 positions match TRBD1. J gave up 4 bases and V 3 bases, and 10 bases lay outside the gene matches. The CDR3 extends over 17 amino acids. Per the germline V gene, CDR1 is SGDLS and CDR2 is YYNGEE. CDR3 nucleotide sequence: TGTGCCAGCAGCGCCAAGAGAGGGGGACAGGGGGCCACTGAAGCTTTCTTT. Translated: CASSAKRGGQGATEAFF.

This clonotype was seen ten or more times. This chain joins TRBV4-3 and TRBJ1-2; 7 bases are shared with TRBD1. The CDR3 spans 16 residues. J lost 1 base, V lost 1 base, and 6 bases had no gene match. In germline, CDR1 is LGHNA, CDR2 YSLEER. CDR3 sequence reads: CASSQGGTANNYGYTF. Written as DNA, the CDR3 is TGCGCCAGCAGCCAAGGCGGGACAGCTAATAACTATGGCTACACCTTC.

This clonotype was recorded many times. The V call is TRBV20-1, the J call TRBJ2-3; D gene unclear. This CDR3 region has 14 residues. The germline V and J ends were trimmed by 7 bases and 0 bases, with 14 bases remaining between them. Germline V gene lookup returns CDR1 DFQATT and CDR2 SNEGSKA (reference sequence). The DNA for the CDR3 is TGCAGTGTAGGTCAGACATCTAGCACAGATACGCAGTATTTT. Its protein product is CSVGQTSSTDTQYF.

Points on this clonotype: A much more abundant neighbour one base away suggests this may be a read error. The V gene is TRBV5-1, the J gene TRBJ2-5; possibly TRBD2 for D (6 bases). V dropped 4 bases and J dropped 7 bases, with 23 bases sitting between them. This CDR3 spans 16 amino acids. Germline loops: CDR1 SGHRS, CDR2 YFSETQ. In nucleotides, the CDR3 is TGCGCCAGCAGCCCCTCTCCGGCGGCTAGGAGGGGGACCCAGTACTTC. Residues: CASSPSPAARRGTQYF. The full variable domain, with the rest looked up from reference TRBV5-1 and TRBJ2-5, is KAGVTQTPRYLIKTRGQQVTLSCSPISGHRSVSWYQQTPGQGLQFLFEYFSETQRNKGNFPGRFSGRQFSNSRSEMNVSTLELGDSALYLCASSPSPAARRGTQYFGPGTRLLVL.